This note documents a single TCR beta chain sequence. This entry comes from a study of blood T cell repertoires in COVID-19. The CDR3 sequence is 16 residues long. V gave up 3 bases and J gave up 4 bases, with 19 bases separating them. Per germline, CDR1 LGHDT and CDR2 YNNKEL (reference sequence). Sequenced by immunoSEQ multiplex PCR; TCRdb stores in-frame clones only, minus some. The sample includes under 110,000 clones, 76% seen only once; the top ten take roughly 6%. Sequencing used peripheral blood. This chain uses TRBV3-1 (or the pseudogene TRBV3-2) with TRBJ2-7, with a possible D match to TRBD2 (6 bases). This TCR was recovered from an elderly man with COVID-19, enrolled during active disease. The CDR3 sequence is CASSHRLVSSGYEQYF. The CDR3 DNA reads as TGTGCCAGCAGCCACCGACTAGTGTCCTCGGGGTACGAGCAGTACTTC.